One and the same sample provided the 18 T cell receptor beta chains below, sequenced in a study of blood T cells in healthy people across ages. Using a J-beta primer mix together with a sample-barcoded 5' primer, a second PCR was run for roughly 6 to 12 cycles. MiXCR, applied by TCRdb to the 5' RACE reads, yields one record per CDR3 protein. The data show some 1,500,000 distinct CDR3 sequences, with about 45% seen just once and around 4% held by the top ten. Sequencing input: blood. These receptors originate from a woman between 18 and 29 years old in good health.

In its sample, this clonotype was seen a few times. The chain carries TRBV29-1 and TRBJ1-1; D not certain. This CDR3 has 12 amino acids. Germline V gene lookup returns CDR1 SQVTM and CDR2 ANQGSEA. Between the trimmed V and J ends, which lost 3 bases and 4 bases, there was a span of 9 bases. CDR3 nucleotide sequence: TGCAGCGTTGATCTTTTCCTCACTGAAGCTTTCTTT. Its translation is CSVDLFLTEAFF.

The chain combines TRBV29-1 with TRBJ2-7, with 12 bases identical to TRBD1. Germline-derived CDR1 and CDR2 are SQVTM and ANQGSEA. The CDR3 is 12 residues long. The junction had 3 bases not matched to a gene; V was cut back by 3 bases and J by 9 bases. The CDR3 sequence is CSVEGQGAAQYF. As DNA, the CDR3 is TGCAGCGTTGAGGGACAGGGGGCCGCGCAGTACTTC.

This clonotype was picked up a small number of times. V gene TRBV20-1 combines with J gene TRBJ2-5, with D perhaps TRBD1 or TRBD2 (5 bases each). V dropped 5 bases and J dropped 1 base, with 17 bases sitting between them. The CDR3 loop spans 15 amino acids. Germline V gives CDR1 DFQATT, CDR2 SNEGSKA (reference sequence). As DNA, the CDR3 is TGCAGTGCTCCGTCGAGGGGTAGCGCCCAAGAGACCCAGTACTTC. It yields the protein CSAPSRGSAQETQYF.

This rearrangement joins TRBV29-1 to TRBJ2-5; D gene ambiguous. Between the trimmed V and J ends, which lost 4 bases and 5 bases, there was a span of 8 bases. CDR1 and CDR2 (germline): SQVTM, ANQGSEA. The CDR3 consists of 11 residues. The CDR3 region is CSVAHRETQYF. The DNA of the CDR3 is TGCAGCGTTGCCCACCGGGAGACCCAGTACTTC.

CDR3 nucleotide sequence: TGCAGCGTTCCGGGACAGGGGAACACTGAAGCTTTCTTT. This codes for CSVPGQGNTEAFF. The genes are TRBV29-1 and TRBJ1-1; 9 positions agree with TRBD1. CDR3 size: 13 residues. J lost 1 base, V lost 5 bases, and 2 bases had no gene match. Germline V lookup: CDR1 SQVTM, CDR2 ANQGSEA.

CDR3 loop: CASSDGVVQSTEAFF. The CDR3 DNA reads TGCGCCAGCAGCGACGGGGTGGTCCAGAGCACTGAAGCTTTCTTT. The chain recombines TRBV4-1 with TRBJ1-1; D unclear. V lost 5 bases to trimming and J lost 4 bases, with 17 bases between them. CDR3 length: 15 amino acids. Germline CDR1 and CDR2: MGHRA and YSYEKL.

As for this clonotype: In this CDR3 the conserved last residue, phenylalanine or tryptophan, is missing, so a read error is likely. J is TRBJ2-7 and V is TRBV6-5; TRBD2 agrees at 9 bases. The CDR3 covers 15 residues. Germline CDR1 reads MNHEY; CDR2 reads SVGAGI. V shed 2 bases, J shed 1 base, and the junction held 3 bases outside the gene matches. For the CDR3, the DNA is TGTGCCAGCAGTTACACAGCGGGGGGATCCTACGAGCAGTACTTG. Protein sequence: CASSYTAGGSYEQYL.

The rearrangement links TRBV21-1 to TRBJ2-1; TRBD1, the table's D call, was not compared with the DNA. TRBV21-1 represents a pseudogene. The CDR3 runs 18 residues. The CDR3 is CASSKGGAGALTYNEQFF. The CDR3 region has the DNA TGTGCCAGCAGCAAAGGAGGGGCGGGGGCGCTTACCTACAATGAGCAGTTCTTC.

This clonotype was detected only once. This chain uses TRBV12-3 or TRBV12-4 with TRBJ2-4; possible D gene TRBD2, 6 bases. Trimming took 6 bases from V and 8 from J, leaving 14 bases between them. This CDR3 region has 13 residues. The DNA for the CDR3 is TGTGCCAGCAGCTTGATGCGGGGAGACATTCAGTACTTC. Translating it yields CASSLMRGDIQYF.

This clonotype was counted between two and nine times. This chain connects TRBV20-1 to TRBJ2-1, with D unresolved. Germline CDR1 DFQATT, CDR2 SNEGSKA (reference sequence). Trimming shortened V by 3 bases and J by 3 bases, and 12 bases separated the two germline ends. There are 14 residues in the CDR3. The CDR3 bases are TGCAGTGCTAGGGGTCTGTCAAACTACAATGAGCAGTTCTTC. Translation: CSARGLSNYNEQFF.

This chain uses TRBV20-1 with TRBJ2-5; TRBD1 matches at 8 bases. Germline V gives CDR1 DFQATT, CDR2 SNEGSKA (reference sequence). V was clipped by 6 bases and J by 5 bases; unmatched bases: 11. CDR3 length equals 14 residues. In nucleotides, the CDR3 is TGCAGTGCCAAAAAGACAGGGGCCGGCGAGACCCAGTACTTC. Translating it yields CSAKKTGAGETQYF.

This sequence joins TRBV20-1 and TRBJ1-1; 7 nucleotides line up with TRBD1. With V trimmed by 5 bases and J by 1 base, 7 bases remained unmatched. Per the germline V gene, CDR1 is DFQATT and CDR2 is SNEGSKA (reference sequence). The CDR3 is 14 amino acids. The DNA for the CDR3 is TGCAGTGCTTGGGTCGGACAGGCGAACACTGAAGCTTTCTTT. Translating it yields CSAWVGQANTEAFF.

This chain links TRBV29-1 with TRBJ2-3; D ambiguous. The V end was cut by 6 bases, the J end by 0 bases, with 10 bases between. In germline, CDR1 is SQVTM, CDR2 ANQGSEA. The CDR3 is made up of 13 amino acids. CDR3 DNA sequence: TGCAGCGTACTACCCAGTAGCACAGATACGCAGTATTTT. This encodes CSVLPSSTDTQYF.

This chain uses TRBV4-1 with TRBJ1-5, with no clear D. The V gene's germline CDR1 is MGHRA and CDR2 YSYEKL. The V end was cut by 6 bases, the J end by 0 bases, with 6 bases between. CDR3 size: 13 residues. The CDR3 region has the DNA TGCGCCAGCAGGTCGGATAGCAATCAGCCCCAGCATTTT. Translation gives CASRSDSNQPQHF.

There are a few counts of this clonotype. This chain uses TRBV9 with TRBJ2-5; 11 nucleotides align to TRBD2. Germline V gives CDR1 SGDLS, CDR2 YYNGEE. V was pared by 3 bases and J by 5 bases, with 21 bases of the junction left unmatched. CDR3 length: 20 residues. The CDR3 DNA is TGTGCCAGCAGCGCATCCGGGACTAGCGGAACCATTAGCCTTCGGGAGACCCAGTACTTC. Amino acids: CASSASGTSGTISLRETQYF.

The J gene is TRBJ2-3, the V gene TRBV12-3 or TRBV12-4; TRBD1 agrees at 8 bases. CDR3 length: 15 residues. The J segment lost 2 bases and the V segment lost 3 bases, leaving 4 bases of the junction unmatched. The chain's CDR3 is CASSLGQVDTDTQYF. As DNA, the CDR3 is TGTGCCAGCAGTTTGGGACAGGTGGACACAGATACGCAGTATTTT.

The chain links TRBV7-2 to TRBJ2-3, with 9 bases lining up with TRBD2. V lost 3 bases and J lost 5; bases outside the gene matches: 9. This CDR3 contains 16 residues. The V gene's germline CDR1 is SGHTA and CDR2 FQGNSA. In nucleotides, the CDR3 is TGTGCCAGCAGCTTTGTGGGGACTAGCATAAGAGATACGCAGTATTTT. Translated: CASSFVGTSIRDTQYF.

The CDR3: CASRCEQYF. The CDR3 DNA reads as TGTGCTTCCAGGTGCGAGCAGTACTTC. The chain joins TRBV12-3 or TRBV12-4 to TRBJ2-5, with no clear D. The better agreement between TRBJ2-7 and the DNA end casts doubt on the J call. CDR3 length: 9 residues.